In its sample, the clone carrying this TCR beta chain was seen many times. Antigen: not known. The sample comes from a study of metastatic and nonmetastatic thyroid tumors. Study-level information: The study looked at repertoires side by side in blood and in tumor or nodule tissue from malignant and benign thyroid patients.

Trimming cost V 8 bases and J 0 bases; bases outside gene matches: 6. CDR1 and CDR2 from the germline V gene are MRHNA and SNTAGT. The CDR3 is made up of 15 amino acids. Until they underwent thyroid surgery, no patient had received any treatment. Regarding the study as a whole: Within blood and tumor, benign nodules reportedly had significantly lower TCR beta diversity than malignant thyroid tumors did.

TCRdb re-clonotyped the PCR reads via MiXCR. Among 35,000 to 45,000 clones listed, 9.5% to 13% were seen once. The sample consisted of blood. The chain uses TRBV6-4 and TRBJ2-3; TRBD1 aligns across 9 bases. This TCR was sampled from a male donor with papillary thyroid cancer or a benign thyroid nodule (not recorded which). Some clones in this sample may be carry-over from other donors' samples. In DNA form, the CDR3 reads TGTGCCAGCGCGAAGGACAGGGGAAGCACAGATACGCAGTATTTT. This sequence encodes CASAKDRGSTDTQYF.